The clone carrying this T cell receptor (beta chain) was seen a single time. The antigen is unknown. In building TCR beta libraries, iRepertoire HTBI primers were used together with Arm-PCR of CDR3 regions. TCRdb re-analysed the multiplex PCR reads in MiXCR, keeping a single row per CDR3 protein. The repertoire holds 200,000 to 300,000 distinct CDR3 sequences, just over 20% seen once, with over 11% in the top ten. This sample is drawn from a study of regulatory T cells in long-lasting Graves disease. Study-wide results and caveats: Thyroid tissue went unstudied; only peripheral blood was examined. Public clonotype sharing was higher in persistent than newly diagnosed patients.

Documented time point: newly diagnosed GD, antithyroid drugs for less than 3 months. PBMC-extracted RNA yielded the TCR library. EDTA tubes received approximately 10 milliliters of collected peripheral blood. The source of this sequence is a female donor with Graves disease. Material: peripheral blood mononuclear cells (PBMCs), obtained at new diagnosis, from a patient treated with antithyroid drugs.

This CDR3 reads CASSPRTGYEQFF. CDR3 sequence (DNA): TGTGCCAGCAGCCCAAGGACAGGGTATGAGCAGTTCTTC. This sequence joins TRBV7-3 and TRBJ2-1, with TRBD1 identical over 8 bases. J was trimmed by 8 bases and V by 5 bases; bases with no gene match: 5. CDR3 size: 13 residues. Germline values: CDR1 SGHTA, CDR2 FQGTGA.